This T cell receptor beta chain appears in the sequencing data of a study of human T cells and chemical hapten exposure. Total RNA was isolated from unfractionated whole blood. Each CDR3 protein gets one entry after TCRdb re-called the 5' RACE reads with MiXCR. This table holds some 78,000 distinct CDR3 sequences, 7.7% found once. Per germline, CDR1 SGHNT and CDR2 YYREEE (reference sequence). The J segment lost 6 bases and the V segment lost 6 bases, leaving 8 bases of the junction unmatched. There are 13 residues in the CDR3. The V call is TRBV5-4, the J call TRBJ1-2, with TRBD1 matching 7 bases. The sequence was collected from a male donor in good health. CDR3 residues: CASNIQGRDGYTF. CDR3 in DNA: TGTGCCAGCAACATACAGGGGCGGGATGGCTACACCTTC.